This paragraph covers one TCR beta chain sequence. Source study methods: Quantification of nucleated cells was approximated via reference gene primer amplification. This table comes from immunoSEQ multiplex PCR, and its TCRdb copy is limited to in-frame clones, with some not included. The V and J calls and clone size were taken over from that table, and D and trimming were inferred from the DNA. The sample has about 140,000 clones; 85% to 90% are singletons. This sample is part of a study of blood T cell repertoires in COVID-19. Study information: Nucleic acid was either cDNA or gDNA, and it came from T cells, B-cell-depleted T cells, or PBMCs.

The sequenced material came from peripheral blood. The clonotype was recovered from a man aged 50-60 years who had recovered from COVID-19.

The CDR3 here is CAWSAGETQYF. The CDR3 DNA sequence: TGTGCCTGGAGTGCAGGGGAGACCCAGTACTTC. The chain combines TRBV30 with TRBJ2-5; D is perhaps TRBD1 (5 bases). This CDR3 has 11 residues. The germline V gene has CDR1 GTSNPN and CDR2 SVGIG (reference sequence). The V end was cut by 1 base, the J end by 5 bases, with 5 bases between.